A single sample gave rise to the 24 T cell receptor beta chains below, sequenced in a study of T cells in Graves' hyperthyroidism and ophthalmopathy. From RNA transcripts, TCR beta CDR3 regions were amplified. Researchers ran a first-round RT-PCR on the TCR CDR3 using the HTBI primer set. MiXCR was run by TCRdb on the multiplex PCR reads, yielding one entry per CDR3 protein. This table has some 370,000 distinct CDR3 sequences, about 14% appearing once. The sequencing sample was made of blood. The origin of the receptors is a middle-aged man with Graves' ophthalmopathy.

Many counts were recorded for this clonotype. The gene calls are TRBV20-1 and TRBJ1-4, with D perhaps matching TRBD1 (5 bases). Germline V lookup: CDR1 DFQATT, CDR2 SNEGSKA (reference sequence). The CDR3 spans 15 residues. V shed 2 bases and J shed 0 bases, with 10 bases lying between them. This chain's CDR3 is CSARPWGTTNEKLFF. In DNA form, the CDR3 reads TGCAGTGCTAGACCCTGGGGGACAACTAATGAAAAACTGTTTTTT.

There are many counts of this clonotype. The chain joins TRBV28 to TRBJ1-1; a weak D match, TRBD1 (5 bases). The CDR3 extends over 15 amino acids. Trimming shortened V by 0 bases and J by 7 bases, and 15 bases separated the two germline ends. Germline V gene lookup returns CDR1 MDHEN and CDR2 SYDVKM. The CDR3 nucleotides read TGTGCCAGCAGTTTATGGTCTGCAGGGACCCATGAAGCTTTCTTT. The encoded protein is CASSLWSAGTHEAFF.

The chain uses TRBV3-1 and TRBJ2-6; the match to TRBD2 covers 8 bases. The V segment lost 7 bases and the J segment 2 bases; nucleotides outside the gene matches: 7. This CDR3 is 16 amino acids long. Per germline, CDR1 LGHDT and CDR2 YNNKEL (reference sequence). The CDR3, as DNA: TGTGCCAGCACCCCAAGGCGGGGGGCTGGGGCCAACGTCCTGACTTTC. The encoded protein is CASTPRRGAGANVLTF.

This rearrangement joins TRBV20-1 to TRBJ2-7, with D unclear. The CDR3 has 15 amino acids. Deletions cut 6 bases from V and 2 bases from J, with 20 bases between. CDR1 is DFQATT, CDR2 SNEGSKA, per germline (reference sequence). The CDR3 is CSATPRTQETYEQYF. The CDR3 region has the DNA TGCAGTGCCACCCCCCGAACCCAAGAAACCTACGAGCAGTACTTC.

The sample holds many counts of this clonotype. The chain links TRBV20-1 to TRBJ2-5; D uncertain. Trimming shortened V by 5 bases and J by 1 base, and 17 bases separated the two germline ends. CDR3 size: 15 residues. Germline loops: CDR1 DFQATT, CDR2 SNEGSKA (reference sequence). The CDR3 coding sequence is TGCAGTGCTCATATTCTGGCAGCTACCCAAGAGACCCAGTACTTC. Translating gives CSAHILAATQETQYF.

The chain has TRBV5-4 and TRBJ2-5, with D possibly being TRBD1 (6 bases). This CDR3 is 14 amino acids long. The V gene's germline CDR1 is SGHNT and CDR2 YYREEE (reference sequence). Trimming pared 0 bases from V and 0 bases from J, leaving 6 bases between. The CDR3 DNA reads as TGTGCCAGCAGCTTGGAGGGGGACCAAGAGACCCAGTACTTC. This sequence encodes CASSLEGDQETQYF.

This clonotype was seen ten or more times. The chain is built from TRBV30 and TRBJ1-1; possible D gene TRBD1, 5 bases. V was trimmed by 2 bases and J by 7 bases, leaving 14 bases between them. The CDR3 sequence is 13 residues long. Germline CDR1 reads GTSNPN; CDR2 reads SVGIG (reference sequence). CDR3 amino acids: CAWSRDSSSEAFF. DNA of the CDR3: TGTGCCTGGAGTCGAGACAGTAGCAGTGAAGCTTTCTTT.

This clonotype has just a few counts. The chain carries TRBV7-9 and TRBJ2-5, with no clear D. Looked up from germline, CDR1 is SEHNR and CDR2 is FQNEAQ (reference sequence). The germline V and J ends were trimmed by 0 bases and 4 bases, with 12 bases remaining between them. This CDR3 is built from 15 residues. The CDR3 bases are TGTGCCAGCAGCTTAGCTTTGGGGTTAGGAGAGACCCAGTACTTC. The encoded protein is CASSLALGLGETQYF.

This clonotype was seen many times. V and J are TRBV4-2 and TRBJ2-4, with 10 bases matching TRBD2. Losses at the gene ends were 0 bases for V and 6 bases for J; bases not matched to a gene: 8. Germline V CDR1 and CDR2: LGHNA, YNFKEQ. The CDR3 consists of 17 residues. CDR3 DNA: TGTGCCAGCAGCCAAGAGGCTAGCGGGAGTAGAGGAAACATTCAGTACTTC. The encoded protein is CASSQEASGSRGNIQYF.

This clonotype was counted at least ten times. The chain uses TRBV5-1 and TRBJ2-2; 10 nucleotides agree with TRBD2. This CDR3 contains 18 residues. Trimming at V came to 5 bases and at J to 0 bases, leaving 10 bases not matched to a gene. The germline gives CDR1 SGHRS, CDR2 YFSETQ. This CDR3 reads CASRLSSGRRTNTGELFF. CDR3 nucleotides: TGCGCCAGCAGACTATCTAGCGGGAGACGCACGAACACCGGGGAGCTGTTTTTT.

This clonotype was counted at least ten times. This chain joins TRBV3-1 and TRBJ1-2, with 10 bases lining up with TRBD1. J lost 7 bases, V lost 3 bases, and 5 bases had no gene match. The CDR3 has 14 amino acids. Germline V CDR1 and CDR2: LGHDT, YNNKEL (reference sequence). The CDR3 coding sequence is TGTGCCAGCAGCCACGCGGGACAGGGGTTTGGCTACACCTTC. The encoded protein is CASSHAGQGFGYTF.

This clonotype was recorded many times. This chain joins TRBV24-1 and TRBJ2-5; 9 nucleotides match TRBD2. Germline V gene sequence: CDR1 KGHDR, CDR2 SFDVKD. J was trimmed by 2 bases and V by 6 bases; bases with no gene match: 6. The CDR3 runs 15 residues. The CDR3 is CATSQVAGVQETQYF. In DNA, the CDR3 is TGTGCCACCAGTCAAGTAGCGGGAGTTCAAGAGACCCAGTACTTC.

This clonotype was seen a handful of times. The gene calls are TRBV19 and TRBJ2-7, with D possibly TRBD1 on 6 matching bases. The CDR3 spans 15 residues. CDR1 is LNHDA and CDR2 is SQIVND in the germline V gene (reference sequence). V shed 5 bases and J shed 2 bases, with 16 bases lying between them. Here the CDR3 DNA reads TGTGCCAGTAGTGGGGACACAATCGCTACCTACGAGCAGTACTTC. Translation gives CASSGDTIATYEQYF.

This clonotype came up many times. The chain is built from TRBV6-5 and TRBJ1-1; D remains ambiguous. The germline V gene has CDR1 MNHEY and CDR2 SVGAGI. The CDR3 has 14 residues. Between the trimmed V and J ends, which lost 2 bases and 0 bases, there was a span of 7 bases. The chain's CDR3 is CASSYRQMNTEAFF. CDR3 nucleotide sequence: TGTGCCAGCAGTTACAGGCAAATGAACACTGAAGCTTTCTTT.

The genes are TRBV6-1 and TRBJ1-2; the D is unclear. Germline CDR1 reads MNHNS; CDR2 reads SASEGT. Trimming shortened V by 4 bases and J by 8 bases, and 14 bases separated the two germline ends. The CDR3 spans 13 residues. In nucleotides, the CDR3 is TGTGCCAGCAGTGGTCTAGGCGTGAGGGGCTACACCTTC. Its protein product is CASSGLGVRGYTF.

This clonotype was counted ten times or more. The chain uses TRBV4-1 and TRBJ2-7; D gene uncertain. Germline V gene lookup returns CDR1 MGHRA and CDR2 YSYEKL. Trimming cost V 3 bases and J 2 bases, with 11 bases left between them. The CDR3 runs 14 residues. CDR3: CASSHGGSTYEQYF. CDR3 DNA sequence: TGCGCCAGCAGCCATGGCGGCAGCACCTACGAGCAGTACTTC.

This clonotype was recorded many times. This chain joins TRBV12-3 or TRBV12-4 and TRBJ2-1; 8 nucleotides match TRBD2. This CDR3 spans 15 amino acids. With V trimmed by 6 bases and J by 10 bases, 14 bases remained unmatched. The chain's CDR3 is CASSPPSGSWGEQFF. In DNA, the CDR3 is TGTGCCAGCAGCCCCCCGAGCGGGAGCTGGGGAGAGCAGTTCTTC.

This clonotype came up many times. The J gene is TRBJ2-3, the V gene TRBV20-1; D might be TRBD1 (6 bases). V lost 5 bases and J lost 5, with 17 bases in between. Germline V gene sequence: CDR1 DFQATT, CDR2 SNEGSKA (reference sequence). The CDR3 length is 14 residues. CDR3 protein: CSASGQHWRDTQYF. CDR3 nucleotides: TGCAGTGCTTCCGGACAGCACTGGAGAGATACGCAGTATTTT.

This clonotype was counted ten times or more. CDR3 residues: CASSVAGVIVYEQYF. Written as DNA, the CDR3 is TGTGCCAGCAGTGTTGCGGGAGTGATAGTCTACGAGCAGTACTTC. V and J are TRBV6-1 and TRBJ2-7, with 7 bases aligning to TRBD2. The V and J ends lost 4 bases and 3 bases, in that order; junction bases with no gene match: 9. CDR1 and CDR2 (germline): MNHNS, SASEGT. The CDR3 loop spans 15 amino acids.

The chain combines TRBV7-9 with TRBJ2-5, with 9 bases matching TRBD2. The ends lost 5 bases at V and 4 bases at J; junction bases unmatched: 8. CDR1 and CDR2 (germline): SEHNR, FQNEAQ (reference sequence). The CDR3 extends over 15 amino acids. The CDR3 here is CASSAGLAMGETQYF. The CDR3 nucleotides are TGTGCCAGCAGCGCAGGACTAGCGATGGGAGAGACCCAGTACTTC.

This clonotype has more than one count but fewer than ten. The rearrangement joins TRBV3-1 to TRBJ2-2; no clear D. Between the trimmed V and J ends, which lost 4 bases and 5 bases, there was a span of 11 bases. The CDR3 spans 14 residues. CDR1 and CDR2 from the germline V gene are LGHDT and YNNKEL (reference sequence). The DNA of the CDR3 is TGTGCCAGCAGCCCCTTCGCGTATACCGGGGAGCTGTTTTTT. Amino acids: CASSPFAYTGELFF. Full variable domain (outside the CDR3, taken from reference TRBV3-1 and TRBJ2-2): DTAVSQTPKYLVTQMGNDKSIKCEQNLGHDTMYWYKQDSKKFLKIMFSYNNKELIINETVPNRFSPKSPDKAHLNLHINSLELGDSAVYFCASSPFAYTGELFFGEGSRLTVL.

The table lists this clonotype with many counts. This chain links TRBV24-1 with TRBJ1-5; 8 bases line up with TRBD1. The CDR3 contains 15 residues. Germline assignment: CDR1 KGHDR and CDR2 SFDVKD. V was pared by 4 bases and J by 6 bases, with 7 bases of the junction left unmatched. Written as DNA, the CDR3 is TGTGCCACCAGTGAAAACGACAGGGGAATTCAGCCCCAGCATTTT. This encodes CATSENDRGIQPQHF.

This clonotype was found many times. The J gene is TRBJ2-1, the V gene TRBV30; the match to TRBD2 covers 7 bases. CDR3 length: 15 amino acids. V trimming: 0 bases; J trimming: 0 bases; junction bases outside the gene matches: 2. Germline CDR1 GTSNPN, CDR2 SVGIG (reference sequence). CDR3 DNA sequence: TGTGCCTGGAGTGTCCTAGCGGTCTCCTACAATGAGCAGTTCTTC. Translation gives CAWSVLAVSYNEQFF.

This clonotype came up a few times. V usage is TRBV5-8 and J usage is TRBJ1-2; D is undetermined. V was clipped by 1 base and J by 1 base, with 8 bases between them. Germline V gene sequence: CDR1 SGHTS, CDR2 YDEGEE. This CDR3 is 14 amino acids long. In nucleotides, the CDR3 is TGTGCCAGCAGCTTGAACAGTCTTAACTATGGCTACACCTTC. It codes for CASSLNSLNYGYTF.